Following are 24 T cell receptor beta chains from one sample sequenced in a study of blood T cell repertoires in COVID-19. Using immunoSEQ multiplex PCR, the repertoire was profiled, and TCRdb retains in-frame clones only, with some absent. The sample includes about 140,000 clones, 87% of them seen just once. Source material: peripheral blood. The receptors come from a woman in her forties or fifties with active or convalescent COVID-19.

CDR3 in amino acids: CASQPQGVSGNTIYF. Here the CDR3 DNA reads TGTGCCAGCCAACCTCAGGGTGTTTCCGGAAACACCATATATTTT. The genes are TRBV2 and TRBJ1-3; weak D call: TRBD1 (5 bases). The CDR3 covers 15 residues. With 8 bases removed from V and 4 bases from J, the gap between germline ends came to 18 bases. Germline V CDR1 and CDR2: SNHLY, FYNNEI.

The chain joins TRBV28 to TRBJ1-5; tentative D call: TRBD1 (5 bases). Germline lookup yields CDR1 MDHEN and CDR2 SYDVKM. The CDR3 consists of 15 residues. V was pared by 7 bases and J by 6 bases, with 19 bases between. In DNA form, the CDR3 reads TGTGCCAGCACTACACGAAATAGGGGCGGTCAGCCCCAGCATTTT. This translates into CASTTRNRGGQPQHF.

The chain uses TRBV30 and TRBJ1-1; TRBD1 matches 7 bases. V lost 1 base and J lost 3; bases outside the gene matches: 5. Germline CDR1 is GTSNPN and CDR2 is SVGIG (reference sequence). The CDR3 is made up of 14 amino acids. The CDR3 here is CAWSATGKDTEAFF. CDR3 DNA: TGTGCCTGGAGTGCGACAGGGAAAGACACTGAAGCTTTCTTT.

Here the CDR3 DNA reads TGTGCCAGTAGTGCCAGGACAGGGGCAGCGGTGGAGACCCAGTACTTC. It encodes CASSARTGAAVETQYF. This sequence joins TRBV19 and TRBJ2-5; 9 bases are shared with TRBD1. The CDR3 consists of 16 residues. V was pared by 5 bases and J by 5 bases, with 12 bases of the junction left unmatched. The germline gives CDR1 LNHDA, CDR2 SQIVND (reference sequence).

The CDR3 is CARLGGTGRRSDPNEKLFF. In nucleotides, the CDR3 is TGTGCCAGACTTGGAGGGACAGGCCGCCGATCCGATCCGAATGAAAAACTGTTTTTT. V usage is TRBV19 and J usage is TRBJ1-4, with 8 bases matching TRBD1. Trimming at V came to 9 bases and at J to 5 bases, leaving 23 bases not matched to a gene. This CDR3 comprises 19 residues. Germline CDR1 is LNHDA and CDR2 is SQIVND (reference sequence).

The CDR3 bases are TGTGCCTGGACCTCCAAGGGAGGGGTTCCTAACTATGGCTACACCTTC. This gives the protein CAWTSKGGVPNYGYTF. The chain is built from TRBV30 and TRBJ1-2; tentatively, D is TRBD1 (5 bases). The V end was cut by 4 bases, the J end by 0 bases, with 18 bases between. The germline V gene encodes CDR1 GTSNPN and CDR2 SVGIG (reference sequence). The CDR3 is 16 amino acids.

The gene calls are TRBV19 and TRBJ1-5; TRBD1 might be the D (6 bases). The CDR3 contains 16 residues. V was pared by 5 bases and J by 6 bases, with 20 bases between. In germline, CDR1 is LNHDA, CDR2 SQIVND (reference sequence). CDR3 loop: CASSPSRGAGVQPQHF. CDR3 in DNA: TGTGCCAGTAGTCCCTCCCGGGGGGCGGGTGTTCAGCCCCAGCATTTT.

The rearrangement links TRBV11-2 to TRBJ2-5, with D possibly matching TRBD1 (5 bases). The CDR3 runs 15 residues. The germline CDR1 and CDR2 sequences are SGHAT and FQNNGV. The germline V and J ends were trimmed by 5 bases and 1 base, with 14 bases remaining between them. This CDR3 reads CASSSRQWPQETQYF. The CDR3 region has the DNA TGTGCCAGCAGCAGCCGACAGTGGCCCCAAGAGACCCAGTACTTC.

V is TRBV12-3 or TRBV12-4 and J is TRBJ1-2; D gene unclear. Trimming took 1 base from V and 8 from J, leaving 8 bases between them. The CDR3 is made up of 12 amino acids. The CDR3 loop reads CASSLEPGGYTF. For the CDR3, the DNA is TGTGCCAGCAGTTTAGAACCGGGAGGCTACACCTTC.

The genes are TRBV27 and TRBJ2-7; tentative D call: TRBD2 (6 bases). The V end was cut by 3 bases, the J end by 3 bases, with 18 bases between. Per the germline V gene, CDR1 is MNHEY and CDR2 is SMNVEV (reference sequence). This CDR3 contains 16 residues. The CDR3 reads CASSFRGSGRGYEQYF. DNA of the CDR3: TGTGCCAGCAGTTTTCGGGGGTCAGGAAGAGGCTACGAGCAGTACTTC.

This rearrangement joins TRBV27 to TRBJ2-1; 8 bases line up with TRBD2. The ends lost 3 bases at V and 0 bases at J; junction bases unmatched: 4. The CDR3 runs 16 residues. Germline V gene lookup returns CDR1 MNHEY and CDR2 SMNVEV (reference sequence). The CDR3 DNA reads as TGTGCCAGCAGTTTTAGCGGGGTTAGCTCCTACAATGAGCAGTTCTTC. It is translated as CASSFSGVSSYNEQFF.

J is TRBJ2-5 and V is TRBV15, with TRBD1 matching over 8 bases. The CDR3 has 14 amino acids. After removal of 8 bases from V and 4 bases from J, the junction contained 9 bases not matched to a gene. Germline CDR1 reads LNHNV; CDR2 reads YYDKDF (reference sequence). CDR3 sequence: CATGPRGLVETQYF. In nucleotides, the CDR3 is TGTGCCACCGGACCCAGGGGGCTGGTAGAGACCCAGTACTTC.

The CDR3 loop is CASSQPLAGRNEQFF. The CDR3 nucleotides are TGCGCCAGCAGCCAACCACTAGCGGGGAGAAATGAGCAGTTCTTC. The rearrangement joins TRBV4-1 to TRBJ2-1; 10 bases are shared with TRBD2. Germline V lookup: CDR1 MGHRA, CDR2 YSYEKL. The length of the CDR3 is 15 residues. V lost 2 bases to trimming and J lost 7 bases; unmatched junction nucleotides: 5.

The sample holds a few counts of this clone. This chain joins TRBV4-2 and TRBJ1-5; D is ambiguous. V lost 0 bases and J 5 bases, leaving 11 bases between the germline ends. The CDR3 totals 15 residues. The germline gives CDR1 LGHNA, CDR2 YNFKEQ. This chain's CDR3 is CASSQEGSGDQPQHF. In DNA, the CDR3 is TGTGCCAGCAGCCAAGAAGGTTCGGGAGATCAGCCCCAGCATTTT.

The gene calls are TRBV18 and TRBJ2-5, with 9 nucleotides matching TRBD2. Germline CDR1 reads KGHSH; CDR2 reads LQKENI. This CDR3 has 14 amino acids. Trimming took 5 bases from V and 1 from J; bases not matched to a gene: 2. The CDR3 spells CASSFSGGQETQYF. The CDR3, as DNA: TGTGCCAGCTCATTTAGCGGGGGCCAAGAGACCCAGTACTTC.

The genes are TRBV6-5 and TRBJ2-7, with unresolved D. The germline gives CDR1 MNHEY, CDR2 SVGAGI. There are 14 residues in the CDR3. V was pared by 8 bases and J by 0 bases, with 14 bases between. CDR3 residues: CASYALGTSYEQYF. CDR3 in DNA: TGTGCCAGCTATGCCCTAGGCACCTCCTACGAGCAGTACTTC.

The chain has TRBV4-3 and TRBJ2-7; D is perhaps TRBD2 (6 bases). The V end was cut by 3 bases, the J end by 0 bases, with 12 bases between. The CDR3 extends over 15 amino acids. Looked up from germline, CDR1 is LGHNA and CDR2 is YSLEER. The CDR3 DNA reads as TGCGCCAGCAGCCAGGAGGGCTCGAGCTCCTACGAGCAGTACTTC. This encodes CASSQEGSSSYEQYF.

This rearrangement joins TRBV7-9 to TRBJ2-7; 7 nucleotides line up with TRBD1. The J segment lost 6 bases and the V segment lost 0 bases, leaving 8 bases of the junction unmatched. Looked up from germline, CDR1 is SEHNR and CDR2 is FQNEAQ (reference sequence). The CDR3 extends over 15 amino acids. CDR3 nucleotides: TGTGCCAGCAGCTTAGCACAGGGGATTCTAACCGAGCAGTACTTC. It is translated as CASSLAQGILTEQYF.

This clone was picked up one time. The chain carries TRBV27 and TRBJ1-2, with D possibly matching TRBD1 (5 bases). Germline lookup yields CDR1 MNHEY and CDR2 SMNVEV (reference sequence). Deletions cut 4 bases from V and 8 bases from J, with 26 bases between. The CDR3 has 17 amino acids. The CDR3 DNA reads TGTGCCAGCAGTTCGACCCCAAGACAGAAGAACTTGGAGGGCTACACCTTC. Protein product: CASSSTPRQKNLEGYTF.

There are a few counts of this clone. The chain recombines TRBV18 with TRBJ2-7; 9 bases fit TRBD2. CDR1 is KGHSH and CDR2 is LQKENI in the germline V gene. The CDR3 contains 16 residues. J gave up 5 bases and V 6 bases, and 14 bases lay outside the gene matches. In nucleotides, the CDR3 is TGTGCCAGCTCCCTTCAGGGCGGGGGGGCTGTCAACGAGCAGTACTTC. Its protein is CASSLQGGGAVNEQYF.

This clone was observed a single time. The chain links TRBV7-2 to TRBJ1-1, with 7 positions matching TRBD1. Per germline, CDR1 SGHTA and CDR2 FQGNSA. The CDR3 runs to 15 residues. Losses at the gene ends were 5 bases for V and 1 base for J; bases not matched to a gene: 7. CDR3 sequence: CASSVETGTNTEAFF. As DNA, the CDR3 is TGTGCCAGCAGCGTAGAGACAGGGACGAACACTGAAGCTTTCTTT. The variable domain in full, completed from reference TRBV7-2 and TRBJ1-1, reads GAGVSQSPSNKVTEKGKDVELRCDPISGHTALYWYRQSLGQGLEFLIYFQGNSAPDKSGLPSDRFSAERTGGSVSTLTIQRTQQEDSAVYLCASSVETGTNTEAFFGQGTRLTVV.

This chain connects TRBV6-5 to TRBJ2-1; the D gene is possibly TRBD1 (6 bases). Germline assignment: CDR1 MNHEY and CDR2 SVGAGI. Trimming shortened V by 6 bases and J by 8 bases, and 14 bases separated the two germline ends. The CDR3 covers 13 residues. The CDR3 DNA is TGTGCCAGCAGGATTACAGGGTATCATGAGCAGTTCTTC. Translated: CASRITGYHEQFF.

The chain recombines TRBV2 with TRBJ2-7; 9 positions match TRBD2. Germline CDR1 and CDR2: SNHLY and FYNNEI. The CDR3 extends over 12 amino acids. Trimming cost V 5 bases and J 9 bases; bases outside gene matches: 5. In nucleotides, the CDR3 is TGTGCCAGCAGTAGCGGGGGGCGTGCGCAGTACTTC. Its protein product is CASSSGGRAQYF.

The genes are TRBV29-1 and TRBJ2-1, with 11 bases lining up with TRBD2. The V and J ends lost 6 bases and 0 bases, in that order; junction bases with no gene match: 1. The CDR3 sequence is 14 residues long. The germline V gene encodes CDR1 SQVTM and CDR2 ANQGSEA. As DNA, the CDR3 is TGCAGCGTAACTAGCGGGAGCTCCTACAATGAGCAGTTCTTC. This codes for CSVTSGSSYNEQFF.